This entry concerns a single TCR beta chain. What it recognizes is unknown. Measured with immunoSEQ multiplex PCR; TCRdb has only the in-frame clones, and not every one. The repertoire holds some 150,000 clones, with nearly 80% as singletons. The germline V gene has CDR1 MGHRA and CDR2 YSYEKL. The length of the CDR3 is 17 residues. V lost 1 base to trimming and J lost 3 bases; unmatched junction nucleotides: 11. The entry originates in a study of PD-1 blockade in classical Hodgkin lymphoma. Regarding the study as a whole: Significant TCR diversity gains by C4D1 occurred in CD4+ but not CD8+ cells.

Brentuximab vedotin exposure varied among the patients, all of whom had relapsed after autologous stem cell transplantation. The sequence was collected from a human donor with classical Hodgkin lymphoma. The specimen comprised peripheral blood mononuclear cells (PBMCs), sampled before the second cycle of nivolumab. The rearrangement links TRBV4-1 to TRBJ2-7, with TRBD1 matching over 8 bases. This chain's CDR3 is CASSQAITGTGYYEQYF. Written as DNA, the CDR3 is TGCGCCAGCAGCCAAGCAATCACCGGGACAGGTTACTACGAGCAGTACTTC.